These 7 T cell receptor beta chains share one sample of origin, sequenced in a study of blood T cell repertoires in COVID-19. TCRdb's table, derived via immunoSEQ multiplex PCR, lists solely in-frame clones and lacks some. The sample lists nearly 110,000 clones, approximately 88% occurring once. The sequencing input was peripheral blood. These receptors originate from a man between 50 and 59 years old with active or convalescent COVID-19.

The chain combines TRBV25-1 with TRBJ2-2, with D possibly being TRBD1 (5 bases). Per germline, CDR1 MGHDK and CDR2 SYGVNS. CDR3 length: 16 amino acids. V shed 1 base and J shed 3 bases, with 12 bases lying between them. Written as DNA, the CDR3 is TGTGCCAGCAGTGAATCTATTATAGGGGACACCGGGGAGCTGTTTTTT. It specifies CASSESIIGDTGELFF.

The chain uses TRBV2 and TRBJ2-2, with a weak D call TRBD2 (6 bases). CDR1 and CDR2 from the germline V gene are SNHLY and FYNNEI. This CDR3 comprises 16 residues. V lost 7 bases and J 0 bases, leaving 15 bases between the germline ends. CDR3 in DNA: TGTGCCAGCAATGGAGGGGTGGCCGCGAACACCGGGGAGCTGTTTTTT. Translated, it gives CASNGGVAANTGELFF.

The chain has TRBV24-1 and TRBJ1-5; tentative D call: TRBD1 (6 bases). This CDR3 is built from 13 residues. Trimming removed 7 bases from V and 5 bases from J, with 11 bases in between. Germline V gives CDR1 KGHDR, CDR2 SFDVKD. CDR3: CATRAGDHQPQHF. The CDR3 DNA is TGTGCCACCAGGGCAGGGGACCATCAGCCCCAGCATTTT.

A single count supports this clone. The chain combines TRBV5-1 with TRBJ1-1, with a tentative D call TRBD1 (5 bases). CDR1 and CDR2 from the germline V gene are SGHRS and YFSETQ. CDR3 length: 11 amino acids. The V end was cut by 3 bases, the J end by 8 bases, with 8 bases between. The CDR3 sequence: CASSWEGEAFF. The CDR3 DNA reads as TGCGCCAGCAGCTGGGAGGGGGAAGCTTTCTTT. Supplemented by reference TRBV5-1 and TRBJ1-1, the full variable domain reads KAGVTQTPRYLIKTRGQQVTLSCSPISGHRSVSWYQQTPGQGLQFLFEYFSETQRNKGNFPGRFSGRQFSNSRSEMNVSTLELGDSALYLCASSWEGEAFFGQGTRLTVV.

This chain connects TRBV2 to TRBJ1-3; 9 positions agree with TRBD1. CDR3 length: 17 residues. Germline values: CDR1 SNHLY, CDR2 FYNNEI. V lost 5 bases, J lost 0 bases, and 8 bases stayed unmatched. This CDR3 reads CASSRTGDRYSGNTIYF. The CDR3 nucleotides are TGTGCCAGCAGTAGGACAGGGGATAGGTACTCTGGAAACACCATATATTTT.

The V call is TRBV28, the J call TRBJ1-1; D gene ambiguous. V gave up 1 base and J gave up 7 bases, with 10 bases separating them. CDR1 MDHEN and CDR2 SYDVKM come from the germline V gene. The CDR3 covers 13 residues. DNA of the CDR3: TGTGCCAGCAGTTTATTAGCCCCCTTTGAAGCTTTCTTT. It is translated as CASSLLAPFEAFF.

The chain is built from TRBV5-6 and TRBJ1-1; TRBD1 matches at 9 bases. Germline V gene sequence: CDR1 SGHDT, CDR2 YYEEEE. The CDR3 totals 16 residues. Trimming at V came to 4 bases and at J to 1 base, leaving 8 bases not matched to a gene. The CDR3 bases are TGTGCCAGCAGCCCTCCCGGGACAGGGTGGAACACTGAAGCTTTCTTT. Protein sequence: CASSPPGTGWNTEAFF.